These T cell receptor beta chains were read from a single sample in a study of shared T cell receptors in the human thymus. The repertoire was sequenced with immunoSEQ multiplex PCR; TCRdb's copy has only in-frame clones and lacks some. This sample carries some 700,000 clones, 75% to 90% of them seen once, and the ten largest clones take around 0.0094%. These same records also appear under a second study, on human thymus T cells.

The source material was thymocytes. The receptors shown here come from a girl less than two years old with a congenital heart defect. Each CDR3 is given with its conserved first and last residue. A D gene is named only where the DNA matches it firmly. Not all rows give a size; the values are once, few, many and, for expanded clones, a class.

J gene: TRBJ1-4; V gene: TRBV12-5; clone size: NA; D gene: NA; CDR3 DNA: TGTGCTAGCCGACAGGCAACTAATGAAAAACTGTTTTTT; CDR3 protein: CASRQATNEKLFF
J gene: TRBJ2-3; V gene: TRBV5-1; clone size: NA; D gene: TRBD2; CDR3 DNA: TGCGCCAGCACTTCCGCGGGGGGGCCGCTATTTGCTACGCAGTATTTT; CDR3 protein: CASTSAGGPLFATQYF
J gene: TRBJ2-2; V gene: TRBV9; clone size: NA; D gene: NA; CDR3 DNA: TGTGCCAGCAGCGTAGGAGGGGGAGCTTACACCGGGGAGCTGTTTTTT; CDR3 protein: CASSVGGGAYTGELFF
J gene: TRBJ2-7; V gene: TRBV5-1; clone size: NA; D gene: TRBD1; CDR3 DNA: TGCGCCAGCAGCTTGTTACAGGGGTCCTACGAGCAGTACTTC; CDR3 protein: CASSLLQGSYEQYF
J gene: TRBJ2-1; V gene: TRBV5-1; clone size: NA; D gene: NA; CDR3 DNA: TGCGCCAGCACCGCTCACCGGGTTACTGGAAACAATGAGCAGTTCTTC; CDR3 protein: CASTAHRVTGNNEQFF
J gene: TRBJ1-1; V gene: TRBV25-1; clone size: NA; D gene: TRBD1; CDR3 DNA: TGTGCCAGCAGTGATGTGGGGGACAGAAGTGATACTGAAGCTTTCTTT; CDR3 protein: CASSDVGDRSDTEAFF
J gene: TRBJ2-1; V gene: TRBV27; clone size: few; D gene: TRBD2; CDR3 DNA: TGTGCCAGCAGGGTTAGCGGGGGGGAGCAGTTCTTC; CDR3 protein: CASRVSGGEQFF
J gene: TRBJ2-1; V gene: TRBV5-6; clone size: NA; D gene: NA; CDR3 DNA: TGTGCCAGCAGCTTGGCCCCTGACGAGGGAAGCAATGAGCAGTTCTTC; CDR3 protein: CASSLAPDEGSNEQFF
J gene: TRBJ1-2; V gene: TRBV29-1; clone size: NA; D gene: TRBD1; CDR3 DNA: TGCAGCGCGGCCGGGACAGGGGACTTTGGCTACACCTTC; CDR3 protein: CSAAGTGDFGYTF
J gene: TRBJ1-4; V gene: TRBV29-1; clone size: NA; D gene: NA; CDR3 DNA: TGCAGCGTTGAAGGGGTTGTGGGCCAGGGAACGCTCGGAGTGGAAAAACTGTTTTTT; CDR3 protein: CSVEGVVGQGTLGVEKLFF
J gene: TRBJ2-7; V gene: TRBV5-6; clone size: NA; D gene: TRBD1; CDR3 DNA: TGTGCCAGCAGCTTTGGGACAGCAGGGGTCCACGAGCAGTACTTC; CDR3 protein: CASSFGTAGVHEQYF
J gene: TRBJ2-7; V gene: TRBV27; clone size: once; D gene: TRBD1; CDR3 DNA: TGTGCCAGCAGGGACCGGACAGGGGTGACGTACGAGCAGTACTTC; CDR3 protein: CASRDRTGVTYEQYF
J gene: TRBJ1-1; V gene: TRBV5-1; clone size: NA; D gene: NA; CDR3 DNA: TGCGCCAGCAGCTGGGCAGGGGAAAGGGCCCATCTGAACACTGAAGCTTTCTTT; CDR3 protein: CASSWAGERAHLNTEAFF
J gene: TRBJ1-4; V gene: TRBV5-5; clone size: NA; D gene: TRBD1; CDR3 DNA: TGTGCCAGCAGCCCAGGACAGGGTTGTGAAAAACTGTTTTTT; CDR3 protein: CASSPGQGCEKLFF
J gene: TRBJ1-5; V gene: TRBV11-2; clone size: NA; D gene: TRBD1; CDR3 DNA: TGTGCCAGCAGCTTAGGCCTGACAGGGGGCACGCCCCAGCATTTT; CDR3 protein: CASSLGLTGGTPQHF
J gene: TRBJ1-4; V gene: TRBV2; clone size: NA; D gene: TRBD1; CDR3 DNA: TGTGCCAGCAGTGAGGGACAGGGGCGTGAAAAACTGTTTTTT; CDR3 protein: CASSEGQGREKLFF
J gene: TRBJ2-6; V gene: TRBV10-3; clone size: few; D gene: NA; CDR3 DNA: TGTGCCATCAGTGAGTACGCTGGGGCGAGACAGGGGCCGGGGGGCTCTGGGGCCAACGTCCTGACTTTC; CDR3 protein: CAISEYAGARQGPGGSGANVLTF
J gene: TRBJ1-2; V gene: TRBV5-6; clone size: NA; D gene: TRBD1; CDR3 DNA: TGTGCCAGCAGGCTAAAACAGGGGGCTAAAGACTATGGCTACACCTTC; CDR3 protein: CASRLKQGAKDYGYTF
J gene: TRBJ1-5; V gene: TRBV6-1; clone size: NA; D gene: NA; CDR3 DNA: TGTGCCAGCAGTGACTTCCGGACATTTTCCGATCCCCCTAGCAATCAGCCCCAGCATTTT; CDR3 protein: CASSDFRTFSDPPSNQPQHF
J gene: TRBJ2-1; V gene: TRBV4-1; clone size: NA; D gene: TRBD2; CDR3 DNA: TGCGCCAGCAGCCAAGACCCCACTAGCGGGGGCCCCAATGAGCAGTTCTTC; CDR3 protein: CASSQDPTSGGPNEQFF
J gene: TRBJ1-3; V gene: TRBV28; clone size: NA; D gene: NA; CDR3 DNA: TGTGCCAGCAGTTTGGGGGCCCACTCTGGAAACACCATATATTTT; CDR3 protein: CASSLGAHSGNTIYF
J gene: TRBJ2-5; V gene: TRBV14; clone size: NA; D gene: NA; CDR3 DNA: TGTGCCAGCAGCCGAACTATGGGGGCCATCGGGGAGACCCAGTACTTC; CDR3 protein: CASSRTMGAIGETQYF
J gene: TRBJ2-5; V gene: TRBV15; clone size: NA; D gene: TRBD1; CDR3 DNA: TGTGCCACCATCCAGCGACAGGGGACTCAAGAGACCCAGTACTTC; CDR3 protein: CATIQRQGTQETQYF
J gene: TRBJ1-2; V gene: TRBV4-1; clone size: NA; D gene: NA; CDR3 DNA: TGCGCCAGCAGCCTCACTAGGACCCTCAGACAGGCAACTAACTATGGCTACACCTTC; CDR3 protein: CASSLTRTLRQATNYGYTF
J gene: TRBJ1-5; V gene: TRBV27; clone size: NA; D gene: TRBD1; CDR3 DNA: TGTGCCAGCAGTTTAGGGACAGGGGTGGGTCAGCCCCAGCATTTT; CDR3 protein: CASSLGTGVGQPQHF
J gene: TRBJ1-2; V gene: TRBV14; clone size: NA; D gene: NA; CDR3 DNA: TGTGCCAGCAGCCCAAAGGGGGGGCCTAACTATGGCTACACCTTC; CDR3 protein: CASSPKGGPNYGYTF
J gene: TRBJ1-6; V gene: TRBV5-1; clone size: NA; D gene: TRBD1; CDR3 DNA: TGCGCCAGCAGCCTGGACAGGGTCACACCCCTCCACTTT; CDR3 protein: CASSLDRVTPLHF
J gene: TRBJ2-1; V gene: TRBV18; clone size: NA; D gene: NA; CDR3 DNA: TGTGCCAGCTCACGAAAGCCGGGACAAGACAATGAGCAGTTCTTC; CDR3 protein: CASSRKPGQDNEQFF
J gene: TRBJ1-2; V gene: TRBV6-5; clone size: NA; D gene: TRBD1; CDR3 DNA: TGTGCCAGCAGGGACAGGGCGGACTATGGCTACACCTTC; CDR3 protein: CASRDRADYGYTF
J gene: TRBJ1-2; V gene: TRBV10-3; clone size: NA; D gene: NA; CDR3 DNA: TGTGCCATCAGTGAGAGTAACAGCAACTATGGCTACACCTTC; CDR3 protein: CAISESNSNYGYTF
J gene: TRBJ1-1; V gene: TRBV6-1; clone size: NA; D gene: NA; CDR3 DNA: TGTGCCAGCACTGGGGGGGTGAAAGCTTTCTTT; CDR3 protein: CASTGGVKAFF
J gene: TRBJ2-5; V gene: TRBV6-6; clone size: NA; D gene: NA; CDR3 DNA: TGTGCCAGCACCTCGATGGCGGGCCCCGGCTTAGAGACCCAGTACTTC; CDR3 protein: CASTSMAGPGLETQYF
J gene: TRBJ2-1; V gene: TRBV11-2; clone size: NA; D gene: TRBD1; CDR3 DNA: TGTGCCAGCAGCCTCACGGACAGGGAGATCAATGAGCAGTTCTTC; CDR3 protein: CASSLTDREINEQFF
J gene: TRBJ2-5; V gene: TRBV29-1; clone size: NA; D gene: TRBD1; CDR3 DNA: TGCAGCGTTGAAGATAGACAGGGAAAAGAGACCCAGTACTTC; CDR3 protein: CSVEDRQGKETQYF
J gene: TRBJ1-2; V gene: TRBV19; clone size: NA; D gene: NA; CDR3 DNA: TGTGCCAGTAGTGTATGGACCCGGGACTTCGTAAGCTATGGCTACACCTTC; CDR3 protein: CASSVWTRDFVSYGYTF
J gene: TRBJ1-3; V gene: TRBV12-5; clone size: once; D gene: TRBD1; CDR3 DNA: TGTGCTAGTGGTTTGGGACAGGGTAGAAGAAACACCATATATTTT; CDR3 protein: CASGLGQGRRNTIYF
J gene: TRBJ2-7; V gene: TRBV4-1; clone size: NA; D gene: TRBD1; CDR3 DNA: TGCGCCAGCAGCCAAGGTCGGACAGGGAATTACGAGCAGTACTTC; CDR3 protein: CASSQGRTGNYEQYF
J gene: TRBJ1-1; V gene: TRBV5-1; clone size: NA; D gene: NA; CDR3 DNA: TGCGCCAGCAGCTTGTTTCTTGAAGCTTTCTTT; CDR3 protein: CASSLFLEAFF
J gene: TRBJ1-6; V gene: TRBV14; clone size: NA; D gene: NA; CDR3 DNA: TGTGCCAGCAGCCAAGAGGCCCGGGGGGATTCACCCCTCCACTTT; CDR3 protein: CASSQEARGDSPLHF
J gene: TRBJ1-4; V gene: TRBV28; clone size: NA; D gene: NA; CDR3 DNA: TGTGCCAGCATGGGGGGGCTTGAAAAACTGTTTTTT; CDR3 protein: CASMGGLEKLFF
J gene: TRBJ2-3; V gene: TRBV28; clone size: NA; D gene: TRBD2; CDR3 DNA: TGTGCCAGCAGTTTATTCGCGGGGGGGGATACGCAGTATTTT; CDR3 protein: CASSLFAGGDTQYF
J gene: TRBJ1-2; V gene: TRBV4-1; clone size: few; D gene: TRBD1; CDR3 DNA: TGCGCCAGCAGCCAAGAAAATGGTATTGTTGGGGACAGGGGGAAAATGGGTGGCTACACCTTC; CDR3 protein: CASSQENGIVGDRGKMGGYTF
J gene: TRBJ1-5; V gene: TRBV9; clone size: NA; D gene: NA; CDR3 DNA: TGTGCCAGCAGCGTAGAGGCCAGGGGTCAGCCCCAGCATTTT; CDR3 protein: CASSVEARGQPQHF
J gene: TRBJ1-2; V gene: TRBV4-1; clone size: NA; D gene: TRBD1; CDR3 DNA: TGCGCCAGCACCCACATTCACAGGGGCTATGGCTACACCTTC; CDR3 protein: CASTHIHRGYGYTF
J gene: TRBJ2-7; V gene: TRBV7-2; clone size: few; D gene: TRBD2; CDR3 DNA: TGTGCCAGCAGCAAACTAGCGGGTAAAACCTACGAGCAGTACTTC; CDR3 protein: CASSKLAGKTYEQYF
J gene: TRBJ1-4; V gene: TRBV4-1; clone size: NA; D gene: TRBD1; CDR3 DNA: TGCGCCAGCAGCAGACTCCGGGACAGGGAGGTCGGAACTAATGAAAAACTGTTTTTT; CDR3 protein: CASSRLRDREVGTNEKLFF
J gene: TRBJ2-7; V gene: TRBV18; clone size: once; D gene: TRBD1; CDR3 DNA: TGTGCCAGCTCACCTACGGACAGGGACTACGAGCAGTACTTC; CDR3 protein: CASSPTDRDYEQYF
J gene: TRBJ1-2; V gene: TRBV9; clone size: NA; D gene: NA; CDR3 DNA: TGTGCCAGCAGCGTACGCCCCGAGGCAGACTACACCTTC; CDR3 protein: CASSVRPEADYTF
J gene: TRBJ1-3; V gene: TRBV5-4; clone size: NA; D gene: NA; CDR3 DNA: TGTGCCAGCAGCTTGGATCAGAAAACAAACTCTGGAAACACCATATATTTT; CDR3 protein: CASSLDQKTNSGNTIYF
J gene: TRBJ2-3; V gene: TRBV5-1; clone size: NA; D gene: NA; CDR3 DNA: TGCGCCAGCAGCTTGGAAAAAGGACAGCCCACAGATACGCAGTATTTT; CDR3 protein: CASSLEKGQPTDTQYF
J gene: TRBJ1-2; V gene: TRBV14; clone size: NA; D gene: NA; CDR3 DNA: TGTGCCAGCAGCCCCCATCCGGGCTATGGCTACACCTTC; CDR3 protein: CASSPHPGYGYTF
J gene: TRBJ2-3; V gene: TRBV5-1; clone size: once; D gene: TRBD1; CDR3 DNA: TGCGCCAGCAGCTTTGGAAAGGGGGCCGGGGATACGCAGTATTTT; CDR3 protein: CASSFGKGAGDTQYF
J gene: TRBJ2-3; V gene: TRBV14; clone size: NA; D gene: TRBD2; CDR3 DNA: TGTGCCAGCAGCGCCACCTTAGCGGGGGGGCAGTATTTT; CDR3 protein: CASSATLAGGQYF